These 32 T cell receptor beta chains originate from one sample sequenced in a study of cytomegalovirus exposure and HLA in healthy donors. PCR amplification relied on 60 Vbeta primers (plus 13 Jbeta primers). Sequencing used immunoSEQ multiplex PCR; TCRdb keeps in-frame clones, though not all of them. The sample lists about 140,000 clones, 75% to 85% occurring once. Sequencing was carried out using PBMCs. All receptors derive from a female donor in good health and CMV-seropositive.

The chain has TRBV30 and TRBJ2-3; a possible D gene is TRBD2 (7 bases). The CDR3 length is 14 residues. Germline CDR1 and CDR2: GTSNPN and SVGIG (reference sequence). V lost 5 bases to trimming and J lost 6 bases, with 18 bases between them. The CDR3: CAWDPAGAADTQYF. The CDR3 nucleotides are TGTGCCTGGGATCCGGCGGGGGCTGCGGATACGCAGTATTTT.

Notes on this clone: The final CDR3 position lacks the conserved phenylalanine or tryptophan, pointing to a likely read error. V is TRBV5-1 and J is TRBJ2-7; tentative D call: TRBD2 (5 bases). The CDR3 sequence is 17 residues long. The germline V and J ends were trimmed by 4 bases and 2 bases, with 22 bases remaining between them. From germline, CDR1 is SGHRS and CDR2 YFSETQ. CDR3 region: CASSLGLGGPPAYEQYL. The CDR3 DNA follows: TGCGCCAGCAGCCTCGGGCTCGGCGGGCCCCCCGCCTACGAGCAGTACCTC.

The table lists this clone with a few counts. The gene calls are TRBV2 and TRBJ2-6, with 7 bases lining up with TRBD1. Trimming took 7 bases from V and 0 from J; bases not matched to a gene: 6. Germline V gene data show CDR1 as SNHLY and CDR2 as FYNNEI. This CDR3 contains 16 residues. The CDR3 sequence is CASNDRAGSGANVLTF. CDR3 coding DNA: TGTGCCAGCAATGACAGGGCTGGCTCTGGGGCCAACGTCCTGACTTTC.

This chain connects TRBV28 to TRBJ1-3, with 11 positions matching TRBD1. The CDR3 runs 16 residues. The germline V gene has CDR1 MDHEN and CDR2 SYDVKM. V lost 4 bases to trimming and J lost 4 bases; unmatched junction nucleotides: 6. The CDR3 coding sequence is TGTGCCAGCAGTTCTCCGGGACAGGGGGACGGAAACACCATATATTTT. Amino acid sequence: CASSSPGQGDGNTIYF.

This clone came up a few times. The chain is built from TRBV6-6 and TRBJ1-2; TRBD1 aligns across 7 bases. The V gene end was trimmed by 6 bases and the J gene end by 6 bases; junction bases not matched to a gene: 10. From germline, CDR1 is MNHNY and CDR2 SVGAGI (reference sequence). The CDR3 consists of 14 residues. The CDR3, as DNA: TGTGCCAGCAGGGAATGGGACAGTGACCATGGCTACACCTTC. Its translation: CASREWDSDHGYTF.

V is TRBV11-2 and J is TRBJ2-5; 8 bases are a match to TRBD2. Germline CDR1 and CDR2: SGHAT and FQNNGV. V lost 5 bases to trimming and J lost 5 bases; unmatched junction nucleotides: 7. There are 14 residues in the CDR3. The CDR3 bases are TGTGCCAGCAGCCCGAGTAGCGGGACCGAGACCCAGTACTTC. It specifies CASSPSSGTETQYF.

The V call is TRBV6-1, the J call TRBJ1-2; 10 positions agree with TRBD1. Germline V gene sequence: CDR1 MNHNS, CDR2 SASEGT. V trimming: 5 bases; J trimming: 5 bases; junction bases outside the gene matches: 8. There are 15 residues in the CDR3. For the CDR3, the DNA is TGTGCCAGCAGTACTCAGGACAGGGGGTTTTATGGCTACACCTTC. Its translation: CASSTQDRGFYGYTF.

The V gene is TRBV28, the J gene TRBJ2-4; 7 positions match TRBD1. CDR3 length: 14 residues. V lost 6 bases and J lost 3; bases outside the gene matches: 5. CDR1 and CDR2 (germline): MDHEN, SYDVKM. CDR3 in DNA: TGTGCCAGCAGAAGGACAGGCGGCAAAAACATTCAGTACTTC. Translating it yields CASRRTGGKNIQYF.

This sequence joins TRBV5-1 and TRBJ2-3; 7 nucleotides match TRBD1. This CDR3 has 13 residues. The V gene end was trimmed by 4 bases and the J gene end by 5 bases; junction bases not matched to a gene: 4. The germline V gene has CDR1 SGHRS and CDR2 YFSETQ. In nucleotides, the CDR3 is TGCGCCAGCAGCAGAGACAGGGTAGATACGCAGTATTTT. It encodes CASSRDRVDTQYF.

The V call is TRBV6-1, the J call TRBJ1-6, with D possibly being TRBD1 (5 bases). The CDR3 has 15 amino acids. The germline CDR1 and CDR2 sequences are MNHNS and SASEGT. V lost 7 bases and J lost 3, with 13 bases in between. Written as DNA, the CDR3 is TGTGCCAGCAAGGGGATCGGCCTCTATAATTCACCCCTCCACTTT. It yields the protein CASKGIGLYNSPLHF.

The sample holds one count of this clone. This rearrangement joins TRBV6-1 to TRBJ2-7, with TRBD1 as a possible D gene (6 bases). Germline-derived CDR1 and CDR2 are MNHNS and SASEGT. Trimming left V 6 bases short and J 6 bases short, with 9 bases between. The CDR3 loop spans 11 amino acids. CDR3: CASRTGTEQYF. DNA for the CDR3: TGTGCCAGCAGGACAGGCACCGAGCAGTACTTC.

This clone was found once. This sequence joins TRBV9 and TRBJ2-7; maybe TRBD2 (6 bases). Germline assignment: CDR1 SGDLS and CDR2 YYNGEE. V lost 3 bases, J lost 6 bases, and 13 bases lay in between. The CDR3 is 13 residues long. The CDR3 DNA sequence: TGTGCCAGCAGCGGTACGGAGGGTGGCGAGCAGTACTTC. This encodes CASSGTEGGEQYF.

V is TRBV19 and J is TRBJ1-5; D call uncertain. The CDR3 has 16 amino acids. Germline V gene sequence: CDR1 LNHDA, CDR2 SQIVND (reference sequence). V lost 3 bases, J lost 5 bases, and 17 bases lay in between. The CDR3 nucleotides are TGTGCCAGTAGTATCCAGAACCCCGGGGTCCATCAGCCCCAGCATTTT. This codes for CASSIQNPGVHQPQHF. Looking up the rest from reference TRBV19 and TRBJ1-5 gives the full variable domain: DGGITQSPKYLFRKEGQNVTLSCEQNLNHDAMYWYRQDPGQGLRLIYYSQIVNDFQKGDIAEGYSVSREKKESFPLTVTSAQKNPTAFYLCASSIQNPGVHQPQHFGDGTRLSIL.

The chain combines TRBV12-5 with TRBJ2-5, with 9 bases identical to TRBD1. V shed 7 bases and J 4 bases; nucleotides not matched to a gene: 13. The CDR3 loop spans 16 amino acids. Germline CDR1 LGHNT, CDR2 FRNRAP. As DNA, the CDR3 is TGTGCTAGTGAACCTGACAGGGGGGTACTTGGAGAGACCCAGTACTTC. This gives the protein CASEPDRGVLGETQYF.

There are a few counts of this clone. V is TRBV2 and J is TRBJ1-3; TRBD1 aligns across 7 bases. CDR1 and CDR2 (germline): SNHLY, FYNNEI. After removal of 7 bases from V and 1 base from J, the junction contained 13 bases not matched to a gene. The CDR3 runs to 17 residues. The CDR3 sequence is CASTKDRPLTSGNTIYF. DNA for the CDR3: TGTGCCAGCACCAAGGACAGGCCCCTAACTTCTGGAAACACCATATATTTT.

This chain joins TRBV2 and TRBJ2-6; 9 bases are shared with TRBD1. The CDR3 has 15 residues. Germline V CDR1 and CDR2: SNHLY, FYNNEI. Losses at the gene ends were 10 bases for V and 2 bases for J; bases not matched to a gene: 6. The CDR3 DNA sequence: TGTGCCACCACCCGACAGGGGGCTGGGGCCAACGTCCTGACTTTC. Translation: CATTRQGAGANVLTF.

The gene calls are TRBV4-1 and TRBJ2-7, with 9 bases matching TRBD1. Unmatched junction bases numbered 4, after V lost 6 bases and J lost 4 bases. This CDR3 has 13 amino acids. Looked up from germline, CDR1 is MGHRA and CDR2 is YSYEKL. The DNA for the CDR3 is TGCGCCAGCAGACCGACAGGGGGTTACGAGCAGTACTTC. It specifies CASRPTGGYEQYF.

The chain couples TRBV27 to TRBJ2-5, with 8 bases identical to TRBD1. CDR3 length: 16 residues. Germline lookup yields CDR1 MNHEY and CDR2 SMNVEV (reference sequence). With V trimmed by 5 bases and J by 5 bases, 13 bases remained unmatched. The CDR3 DNA reads as TGTGCCAGCAGTCCAACCGACAGGGGAGTGTGGGAGACCCAGTACTTC. It yields the protein CASSPTDRGVWETQYF.

The J gene is TRBJ1-6, the V gene TRBV27; 7 bases map to TRBD1. Germline V gives CDR1 MNHEY, CDR2 SMNVEV (reference sequence). The CDR3 runs to 15 residues. Losses at the gene ends were 9 bases for V and 2 bases for J; bases not matched to a gene: 7. The DNA of the CDR3 is TGTGCCAGTCGGATCGGACAGGCCTATAATTCACCCCTCCACTTT. Translating gives CASRIGQAYNSPLHF.

The chain employs TRBV7-9 and TRBJ2-5; 8 nucleotides match TRBD1. The V gene's germline CDR1 is SEHNR and CDR2 FQNEAQ (reference sequence). This CDR3 spans 14 amino acids. V lost 3 bases to trimming and J lost 5 bases; unmatched junction nucleotides: 5. CDR3 DNA sequence: TGTGCCAGCAGCTTGGACAGGGCTGCGGAGACCCAGTACTTC. Translation: CASSLDRAAETQYF.

The V gene is TRBV5-1, the J gene TRBJ2-1, with TRBD1 identical over 8 bases. The J segment lost 6 bases and the V segment lost 5 bases, leaving 13 bases of the junction unmatched. The CDR3 extends over 16 amino acids. In germline, CDR1 is SGHRS, CDR2 YFSETQ. CDR3: CASSYFSGTGLNEQFF. CDR3 DNA sequence: TGCGCCAGCAGTTACTTTTCCGGGACAGGCCTCAATGAGCAGTTCTTC.

The chain links TRBV28 to TRBJ1-3; TRBD1 aligns across 10 bases. The CDR3 runs 15 residues. Trimming took 5 bases from V and 3 from J; bases not matched to a gene: 4. Per the germline V gene, CDR1 is MDHEN and CDR2 is SYDVKM. CDR3 DNA: TGTGCCAGCAGTCTGACAGGGGGCGGTGGAAACACCATATATTTT. Residues: CASSLTGGGGNTIYF.

V is TRBV28 and J is TRBJ1-5; D possibly corresponds to TRBD1 (6 bases). V was cut by 8 bases and J by 2 bases, with 19 bases left in between. The CDR3 extends over 16 amino acids. Germline V gives CDR1 MDHEN, CDR2 SYDVKM. The CDR3 region has the DNA TGTGCCAGCCACACTCATACCAGGGGACGCAATCAGCCCCAGCATTTT. Its protein product is CASHTHTRGRNQPQHF.

The V gene is TRBV27, the J gene TRBJ2-7; D gene ambiguous. The CDR3 spans 10 residues. The germline V and J ends were trimmed by 8 bases and 5 bases, with 7 bases remaining between them. From germline, CDR1 is MNHEY and CDR2 SMNVEV (reference sequence). CDR3 in DNA: TGTGCCAGCGGCCCGCACGAGCAGTACTTC. It codes for CASGPHEQYF.

In its sample, this clone was seen once. This chain uses TRBV30 with TRBJ1-1, with D uncertain. Germline CDR1 reads GTSNPN; CDR2 reads SVGIG (reference sequence). The V end lost 1 base, the J end lost 2 bases, and 5 bases lay between the germline ends. The CDR3 covers 12 residues. The CDR3 region is CAWSAPNTEAFF. For the CDR3, the DNA is TGTGCCTGGAGTGCCCCTAACACTGAAGCTTTCTTT. Based on the CDR3 plus reference TRBV30 and TRBJ1-1, the full variable domain is SQTIHQWPATLVQPVGSPLSLECTVEGTSNPNLYWYRQAAGRGLQLLFYSVGIGQISSEVPQNLSASRPQDRQFILSSKKLLLSDSGFYLCAWSAPNTEAFFGQGTRLTVV.

The genes are TRBV4-2 and TRBJ2-3; D might be TRBD2 (6 bases). Germline V gene sequence: CDR1 LGHNA, CDR2 YNFKEQ. The V and J ends lost 0 bases and 2 bases respectively, with 15 bases between them. CDR3 size: 17 residues. The CDR3 here is CASSQDIGGGNTDTQYF. For the CDR3, the DNA is TGTGCCAGCAGCCAAGATATTGGGGGAGGAAACACAGATACGCAGTATTTT.

On this clone itself: Within the sample, other DNA sequences also encode this same CDR3. The CDR3 DNA reads as TGCGCCAGCAGCCCGGGACAGGGCGGCACTGAAGCTTTCTTT. Protein product: CASSPGQGGTEAFF. The chain recombines TRBV5-1 with TRBJ1-1; 9 nucleotides agree with TRBD1. The CDR3 contains 14 residues. Germline V gene lookup returns CDR1 SGHRS and CDR2 YFSETQ. J gave up 4 bases and V 4 bases, and 5 bases lay outside the gene matches.

This chain uses TRBV5-1 with TRBJ2-5, with 8 bases lining up with TRBD2. The CDR3 length is 15 residues. V lost 4 bases, J lost 5 bases, and 10 bases stayed unmatched. Germline V lookup: CDR1 SGHRS, CDR2 YFSETQ. This CDR3 is CASSQTPGRGETQYF. The CDR3 DNA sequence: TGCGCCAGCAGCCAAACCCCCGGGAGGGGGGAGACCCAGTACTTC.

The chain is built from TRBV2 and TRBJ1-2; 9 nucleotides align to TRBD1. The ends lost 3 bases at V and 8 bases at J; junction bases unmatched: 10. Germline V gives CDR1 SNHLY, CDR2 FYNNEI. CDR3 length equals 15 residues. The CDR3 region is CASSDAGTGTRGYTF. The CDR3 DNA sequence: TGTGCCAGCAGTGACGCCGGGACAGGGACTCGCGGCTACACCTTC. The variable domain in full, completed from reference TRBV2 and TRBJ1-2, reads EPEVTQTPSHQVTQMGQEVILRCVPISNHLYFYWYRQILGQKVEFLVSFYNNEISEKSEIFDDQFSVERPDGSNFTLKIRSTKLEDSAMYFCASSDAGTGTRGYTFGSGTRLTVV.

This clone has more than one count but fewer than ten. The chain is built from TRBV2 and TRBJ2-7, with 8 bases lining up with TRBD2. CDR3 length equals 15 residues. V lost 0 bases to trimming and J lost 7 bases; unmatched junction nucleotides: 8. Germline V gives CDR1 SNHLY, CDR2 FYNNEI. CDR3 amino acids: CASSEASLRGGEQYF. The CDR3, as DNA: TGTGCCAGCAGTGAAGCCTCACTCCGGGGGGGGGAGCAGTACTTC.

This rearrangement joins TRBV5-1 to TRBJ2-6; no reliable D call. Germline CDR1 is SGHRS and CDR2 is YFSETQ. Trimming shortened V by 3 bases and J by 2 bases, and 6 bases separated the two germline ends. The CDR3 length is 14 residues. CDR3 loop: CASSSTAGANVLTF. Here the CDR3 DNA reads TGCGCCAGCAGCTCGACTGCTGGGGCCAACGTCCTGACTTTC.

This clone was seen a single time. The chain links TRBV7-6 to TRBJ2-2, with D perhaps matching TRBD2 (6 bases). The CDR3 runs 20 residues. The V end lost 3 bases, the J end lost 1 base, and 24 bases lay between the germline ends. The V gene's germline CDR1 is SGHVS and CDR2 FNYEAQ. CDR3 sequence reads: CASSFSQPGLDSLNTGELFF. The CDR3 DNA is TGTGCCAGCAGCTTTAGTCAACCGGGACTCGACTCGTTGAACACCGGGGAGCTGTTTTTT.